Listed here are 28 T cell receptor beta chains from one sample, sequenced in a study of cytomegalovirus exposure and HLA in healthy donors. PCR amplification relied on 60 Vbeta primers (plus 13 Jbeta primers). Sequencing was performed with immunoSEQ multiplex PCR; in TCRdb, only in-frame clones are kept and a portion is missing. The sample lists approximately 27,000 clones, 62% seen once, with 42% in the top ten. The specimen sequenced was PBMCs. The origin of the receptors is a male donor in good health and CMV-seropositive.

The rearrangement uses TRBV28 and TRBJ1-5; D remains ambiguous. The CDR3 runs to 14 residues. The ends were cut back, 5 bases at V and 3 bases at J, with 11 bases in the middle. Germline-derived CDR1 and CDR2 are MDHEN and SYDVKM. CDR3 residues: CASSPEVDNQPQHF. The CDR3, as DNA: TGTGCCAGCAGTCCCGAGGTGGACAATCAGCCCCAGCATTTT.

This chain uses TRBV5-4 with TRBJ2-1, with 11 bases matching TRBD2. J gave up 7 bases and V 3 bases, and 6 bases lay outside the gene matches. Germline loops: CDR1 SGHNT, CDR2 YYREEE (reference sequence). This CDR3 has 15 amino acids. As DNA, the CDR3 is TGTGCCAGCAGCTCTCAGGCTAGCGGGAGGAATGAGCAGTTCTTC. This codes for CASSSQASGRNEQFF.

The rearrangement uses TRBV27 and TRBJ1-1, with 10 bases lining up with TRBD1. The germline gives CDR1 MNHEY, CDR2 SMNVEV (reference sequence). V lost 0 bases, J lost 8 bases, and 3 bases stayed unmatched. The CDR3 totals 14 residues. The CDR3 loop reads CASSLSGTGVEAFF. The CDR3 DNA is TGTGCCAGCAGTTTATCCGGGACAGGGGTGGAAGCTTTCTTT.

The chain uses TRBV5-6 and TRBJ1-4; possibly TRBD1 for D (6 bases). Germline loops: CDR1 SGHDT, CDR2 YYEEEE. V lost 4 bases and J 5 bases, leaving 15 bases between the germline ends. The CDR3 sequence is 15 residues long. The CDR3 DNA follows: TGTGCCAGCAGCAGGCTAGGGGGTTTAAATGAAAAACTGTTTTTT. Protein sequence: CASSRLGGLNEKLFF.

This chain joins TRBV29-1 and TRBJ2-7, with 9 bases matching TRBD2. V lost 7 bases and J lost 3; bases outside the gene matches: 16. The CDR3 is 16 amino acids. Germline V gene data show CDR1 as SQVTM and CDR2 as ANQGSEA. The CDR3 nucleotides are TGCAGCGCCCGACGGCTAGCGGGAACCTTCCACTACGAGCAGTACTTC. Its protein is CSARRLAGTFHYEQYF.

CDR3 sequence (DNA): TGTGCCAGCAGTGCAGGGACAGGGGGCCCAGATACGCAGTATTTT. Its translation: CASSAGTGGPDTQYF. The chain links TRBV6-4 to TRBJ2-3; 12 nucleotides match TRBD1. In germline, CDR1 is MRHNA, CDR2 SNTAGT. The length of the CDR3 is 15 residues. The V and J ends lost 4 bases and 4 bases, in that order; junction bases with no gene match: 3.

The CDR3 DNA follows: TGTGCCAGCAGCTTGTCGGGTGAAAAACTGTTTTTT. Translation: CASSLSGEKLFF. This chain links TRBV5-4 with TRBJ1-4, with unresolved D. Trimming took 1 base from V and 7 from J, leaving 5 bases between them. This CDR3 has 12 amino acids. Germline CDR1 SGHNT, CDR2 YYREEE (reference sequence).

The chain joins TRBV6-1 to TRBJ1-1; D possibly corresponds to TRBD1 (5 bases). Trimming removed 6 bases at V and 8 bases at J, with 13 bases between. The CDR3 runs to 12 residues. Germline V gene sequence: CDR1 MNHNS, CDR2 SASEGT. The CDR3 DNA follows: TGTGCCAGCAGAGTCACCCAGGGAGAAGCTTTCTTT. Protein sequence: CASRVTQGEAFF.

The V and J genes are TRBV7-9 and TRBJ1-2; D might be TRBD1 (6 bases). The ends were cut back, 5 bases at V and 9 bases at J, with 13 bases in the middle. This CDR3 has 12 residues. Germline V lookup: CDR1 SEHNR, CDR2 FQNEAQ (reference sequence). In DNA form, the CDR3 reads TGTGCCAGCAGCCCCTGGACAGCCAGCTACACCTTC. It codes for CASSPWTASYTF. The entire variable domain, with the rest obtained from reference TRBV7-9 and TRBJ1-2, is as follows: DTGVSQNPRHKITKRGQNVTFRCDPISEHNRLYWYRQTLGQGPEFLTYFQNEAQLEKSRLLSDRFSAERPKGSFSTLEIQRTEQGDSAMYLCASSPWTASYTFGSGTRLTVV.

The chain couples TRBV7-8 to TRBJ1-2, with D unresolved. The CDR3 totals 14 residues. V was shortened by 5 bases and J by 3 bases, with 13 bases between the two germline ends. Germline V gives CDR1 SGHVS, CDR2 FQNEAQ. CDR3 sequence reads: CASSTRTDYYGYTF. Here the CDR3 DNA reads TGTGCCAGCAGCACCCGGACGGACTACTATGGCTACACCTTC.

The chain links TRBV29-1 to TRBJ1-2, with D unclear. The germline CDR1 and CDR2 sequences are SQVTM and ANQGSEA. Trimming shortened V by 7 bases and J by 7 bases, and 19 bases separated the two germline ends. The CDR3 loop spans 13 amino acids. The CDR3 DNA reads TGCAGCGCCCAGAGGTCCAGTAAAACTGGCTACACCTTC. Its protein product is CSAQRSSKTGYTF.

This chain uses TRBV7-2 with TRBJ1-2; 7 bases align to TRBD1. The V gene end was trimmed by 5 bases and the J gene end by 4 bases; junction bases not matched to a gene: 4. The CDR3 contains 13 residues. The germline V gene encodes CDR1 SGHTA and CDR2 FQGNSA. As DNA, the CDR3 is TGTGCCAGCAGCCGGACAGGAACCTATGGCTACACCTTC. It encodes CASSRTGTYGYTF.

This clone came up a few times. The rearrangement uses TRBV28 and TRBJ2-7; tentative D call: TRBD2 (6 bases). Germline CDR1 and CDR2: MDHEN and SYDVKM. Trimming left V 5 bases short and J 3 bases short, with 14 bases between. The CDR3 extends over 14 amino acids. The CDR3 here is CASSPPGLYYEQYF. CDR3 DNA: TGTGCCAGCAGTCCTCCGGGACTTTACTACGAGCAGTACTTC.

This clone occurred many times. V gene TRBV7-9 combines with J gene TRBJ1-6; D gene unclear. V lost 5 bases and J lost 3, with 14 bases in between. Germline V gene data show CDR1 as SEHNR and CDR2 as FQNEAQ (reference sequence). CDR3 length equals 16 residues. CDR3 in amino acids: CASSQGSGFYNSPLHF. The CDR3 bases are TGTGCCAGCAGCCAAGGGTCGGGGTTCTATAATTCACCCCTCCACTTT.

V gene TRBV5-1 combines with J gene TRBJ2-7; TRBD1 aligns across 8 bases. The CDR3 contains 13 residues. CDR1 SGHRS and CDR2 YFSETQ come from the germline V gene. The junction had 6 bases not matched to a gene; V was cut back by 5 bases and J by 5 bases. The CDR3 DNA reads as TGCGCCAGCAGATCGGACAGGGTCCACGAGCAGTACTTC. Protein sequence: CASRSDRVHEQYF.

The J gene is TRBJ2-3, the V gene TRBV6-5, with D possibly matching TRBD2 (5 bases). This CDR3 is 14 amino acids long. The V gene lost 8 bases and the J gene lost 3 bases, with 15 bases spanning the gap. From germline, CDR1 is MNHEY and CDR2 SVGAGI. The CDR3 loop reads CASEGGAPTDTQYF. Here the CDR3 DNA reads TGTGCCAGCGAAGGAGGAGCCCCTACAGATACGCAGTATTTT.

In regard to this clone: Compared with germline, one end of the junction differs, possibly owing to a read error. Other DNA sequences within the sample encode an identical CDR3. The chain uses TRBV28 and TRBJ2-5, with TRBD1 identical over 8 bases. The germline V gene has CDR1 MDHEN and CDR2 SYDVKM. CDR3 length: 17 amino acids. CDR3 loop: CASSSATGVGGQETPYF. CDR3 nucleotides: TGTGCCAGCAGTTCCGCGACAGGGGTAGGGGGCCAAGAGACCCCGTACTTC. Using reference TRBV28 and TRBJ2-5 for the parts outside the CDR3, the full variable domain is DVKVTQSSRYLVKRTGEKVFLECVQDMDHENMFWYRQDPGLGLRLIYFSYDVKMKEKGDIPEGYSVSREKKERFSLILESASTNQTSMYLCASSSATGVGGQETPYFGPGTRLLVL.

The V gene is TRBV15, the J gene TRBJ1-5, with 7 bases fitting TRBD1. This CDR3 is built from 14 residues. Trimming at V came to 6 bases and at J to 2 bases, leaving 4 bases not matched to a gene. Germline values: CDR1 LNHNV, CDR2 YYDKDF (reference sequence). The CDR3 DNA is TGTGCCACCAGGGCCGACAGGGGCAATCAGCCCCAGCATTTT. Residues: CATRADRGNQPQHF. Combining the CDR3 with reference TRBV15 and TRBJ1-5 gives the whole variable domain DAMVIQNPRYQVTQFGKPVTLSCSQTLNHNVMYWYQQKSSQAPKLLFHYYDKDFNNEADTPDNFQSRRPNTSFCFLDIRSPGLGDTAMYLCATRADRGNQPQHFGDGTRLSIL.

The CDR3 coding sequence is TGTGCCAGCAGCTCCGAGGGGCTAGCGGGTGTCTCCTACGAGCAGTACTTC. Translated, it gives CASSSEGLAGVSYEQYF. The chain recombines TRBV4-2 with TRBJ2-7, with 8 bases identical to TRBD2. J was trimmed by 0 bases and V by 5 bases; bases with no gene match: 12. CDR1 and CDR2 (germline): LGHNA, YNFKEQ. The CDR3 runs to 17 residues.

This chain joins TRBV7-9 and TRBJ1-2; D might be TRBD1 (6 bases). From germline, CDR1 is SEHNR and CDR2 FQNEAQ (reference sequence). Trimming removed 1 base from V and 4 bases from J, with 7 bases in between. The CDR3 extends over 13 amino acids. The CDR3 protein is CASSLGTAYGYTF. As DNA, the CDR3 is TGTGCCAGCAGCTTAGGGACAGCCTATGGCTACACCTTC.

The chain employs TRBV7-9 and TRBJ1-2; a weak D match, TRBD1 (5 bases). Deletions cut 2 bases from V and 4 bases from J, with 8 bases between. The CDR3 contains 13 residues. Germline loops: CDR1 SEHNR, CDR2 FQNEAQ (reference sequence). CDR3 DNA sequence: TGTGCCAGCAGCTTAATACAGGTCTATGGCTACACCTTC. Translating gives CASSLIQVYGYTF.

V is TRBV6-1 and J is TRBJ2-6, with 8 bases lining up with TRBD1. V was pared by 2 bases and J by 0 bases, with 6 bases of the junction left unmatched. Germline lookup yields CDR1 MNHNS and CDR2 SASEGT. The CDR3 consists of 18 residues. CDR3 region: CASSEWTGLLSGANVLTF. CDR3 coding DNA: TGTGCCAGCAGTGAATGGACAGGGCTCCTCTCTGGGGCCAACGTCCTGACTTTC.

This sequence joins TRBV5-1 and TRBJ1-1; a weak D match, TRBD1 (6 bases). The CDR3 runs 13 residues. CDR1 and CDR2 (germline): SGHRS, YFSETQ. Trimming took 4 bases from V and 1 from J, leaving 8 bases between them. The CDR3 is CASSATGNTEAFF. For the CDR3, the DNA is TGCGCCAGCAGCGCGACAGGGAACACTGAAGCTTTCTTT.

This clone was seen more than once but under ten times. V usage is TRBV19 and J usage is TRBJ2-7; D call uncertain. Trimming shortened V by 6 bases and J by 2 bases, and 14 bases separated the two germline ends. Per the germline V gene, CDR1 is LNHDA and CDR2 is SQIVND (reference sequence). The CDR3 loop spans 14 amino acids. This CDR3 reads CASSIYPTPYEQYF. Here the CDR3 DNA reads TGTGCCAGTAGCATTTATCCTACCCCCTACGAGCAGTACTTC.

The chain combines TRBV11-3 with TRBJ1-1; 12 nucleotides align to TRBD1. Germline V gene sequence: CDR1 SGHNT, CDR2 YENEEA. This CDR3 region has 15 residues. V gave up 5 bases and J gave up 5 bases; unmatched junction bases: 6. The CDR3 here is CASSPRDRGHTEAFF. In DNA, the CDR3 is TGTGCCAGCAGCCCAAGGGACAGGGGGCATACTGAAGCTTTCTTT.

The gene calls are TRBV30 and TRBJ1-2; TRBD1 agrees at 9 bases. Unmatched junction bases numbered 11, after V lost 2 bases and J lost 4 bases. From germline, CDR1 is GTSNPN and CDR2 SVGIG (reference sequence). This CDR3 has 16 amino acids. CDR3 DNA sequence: TGTGCCTGGAGTCCAATCCCGGGACAGGGAACCTATGGCTACACCTTC. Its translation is CAWSPIPGQGTYGYTF.

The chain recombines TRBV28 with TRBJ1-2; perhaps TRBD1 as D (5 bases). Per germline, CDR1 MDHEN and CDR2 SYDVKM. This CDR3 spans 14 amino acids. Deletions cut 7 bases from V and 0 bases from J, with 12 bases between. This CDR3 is CASTPGGANYGYTF. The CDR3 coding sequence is TGTGCCAGCACCCCCGGGGGGGCTAACTATGGCTACACCTTC.

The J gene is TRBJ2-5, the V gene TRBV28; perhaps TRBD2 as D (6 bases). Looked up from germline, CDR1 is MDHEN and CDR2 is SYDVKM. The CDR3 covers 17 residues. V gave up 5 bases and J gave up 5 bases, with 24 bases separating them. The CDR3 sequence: CASSPTQTSAWRETQYF. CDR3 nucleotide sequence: TGTGCCAGCAGTCCCACCCAGACTAGTGCTTGGAGGGAGACCCAGTACTTC. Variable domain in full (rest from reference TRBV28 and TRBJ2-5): DVKVTQSSRYLVKRTGEKVFLECVQDMDHENMFWYRQDPGLGLRLIYFSYDVKMKEKGDIPEGYSVSREKKERFSLILESASTNQTSMYLCASSPTQTSAWRETQYFGPGTRLLVL.